This TCR beta chain was retrieved from a study of CD8 T cells in ankylosing spondylitis (dated by TCRdb to between 2016 and 2019). With respect to the entire study: T cell receptor beta repertoires were profiled in healthy donors and ankylosing spondylitis patients so that disease-linked TCR variants could be found. Samples of peripheral blood were taken, and for ankylosing spondylitis patients, synovial fluid was collected as well. The whole study cohort included 108 healthy donors and 25 ankylosing spondylitis patients.

The full study reports these points: According to the report, matched synovial fluid samples from ankylosing spondylitis patients were significantly enriched for the disease-linked clones. Some of the motif variants had been reported before in the synovial fluid and blood of reactive arthritis patients, a finding that suggests common disease-initiation mechanisms. A TCR beta motif made up of seven or eight highly homologous amino acid variants appeared to be characteristic of blood from ankylosing spondylitis patients. A CD8+ phenotype was shown by the disease-linked clones, which were found at relatively low frequencies in peripheral blood.

A word on this clonotype: There is no known antigen for this receptor. No quality values exist for individual bases; no much larger clone is one base distant.

The V and J ends are trimmed by 2 bases and 0 bases, leaving 13 bases between them. The CDR1 and CDR2 encoded by the germline V gene are MNHEY and SVGAGI. The CDR3 runs 17 residues from the cysteine to the phenylalanine. The CDR3 DNA has 51 bases and is translated from base 1. Sequencer: Illumina HiSeq 2500. TCR beta libraries were prepared by quantitative 5'-RACE with molecular barcodes. The study's own analysis went as follows. Disease-linked TCR variants were identified with a new computational method built on a probabilistic model of VDJ rearrangement. The raw public data were reprocessed by TCRdb itself: fastp quality trimming at Q25, MiXCR clonotype calling, in-frame beta chains only. CDR3 protein sequences are deduplicated, and each keeps its most common genes and DNA. Clone size and V and J calls follow TCRdb, not the original study. The sample contains under 950,000 distinct CDR3 sequences, around 17% of them found a single time. Around a fifth of the sample is held by the ten biggest clonotypes.

The chain joins TRBV6-5 to TRBJ2-2, and perhaps TRBD2 as D gene, on 5 matching bases. This TCR was recovered from a male donor with ankylosing spondylitis. The sample comprised blood, either unsorted or a sorted T cell fraction (not recorded which). The nucleotide sequence is given as TGTGCCAGCAGTTACCCACGGGAAAAATCGAACACCGGGGAGCTGTTTTTT. This yields the protein CASSYPREKSNTGELFF.